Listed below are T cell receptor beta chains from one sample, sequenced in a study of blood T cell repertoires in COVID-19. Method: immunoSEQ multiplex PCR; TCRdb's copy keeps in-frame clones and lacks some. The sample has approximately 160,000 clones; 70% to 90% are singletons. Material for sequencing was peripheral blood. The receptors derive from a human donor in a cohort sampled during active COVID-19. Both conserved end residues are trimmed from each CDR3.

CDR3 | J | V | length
ASSVGLTPGGKETQY | TRBJ2-5 | TRBV27 | 15
ASSFGVSGEQY | TRBJ2-7 | TRBV11-3 | 11
AMPGTESYEQY | TRBJ2-7 | TRBV24-1 | 11
AWSVNLAFSGNTIY | TRBJ1-3 | TRBV30 | 14
ASSPRQQPVNTEAF | TRBJ1-1 | TRBV7-6 | 14
ASSRGGRSYNEQF | TRBJ2-1 | TRBV9 | 13
ASSVGVGIAGDYEQY | TRBJ2-7 | TRBV9 | 15
ASSLTGSEQY | TRBJ2-7 | TRBV27 | 10
ASSTPRLAGDEQF | TRBJ2-1 | TRBV3-1/TRBV3-2 | 13
ASSIGLAEGLGPGGPEAF | TRBJ1-1 | TRBV19 | 18
ASSLGTSGRAREQY | TRBJ2-7 | TRBV5-5 | 14
ASSSTPPLAGARVAYNEQF | TRBJ2-1 | TRBV7-3 | 19
ASSALGGSIIMNYEQY | TRBJ2-7 | TRBV18 | 16
ASSPGQGGKQY | TRBJ2-7 | TRBV18 | 11
AGTGVETQY | TRBJ2-5 | TRBV30 | 9
ASSALSPGQAAGDTEAF | TRBJ1-1 | TRBV9 | 17
ASSIGQGGTEAF | TRBJ1-1 | TRBV5-5 | 12
ASSSDRGLRAIY | TRBJ1-3 | TRBV7-9 | 12
ASSRTGTRDTQY | TRBJ2-3 | TRBV7-2 | 12
ASSAWTGTGELF | TRBJ2-2 | TRBV9 | 12
ASSSIGNGEQF | TRBJ2-1 | TRBV5-4 | 11
ASNYGRGWSGNTIY | TRBJ1-3 | TRBV21-1 | 14
ASSYGTGAYYGYT | TRBJ1-2 | TRBV6-2/TRBV6-3 | 13
ASSLGRGAGPNEQF | TRBJ2-1 | TRBV5-1 | 14
ASSVGLAGGRDTQY | TRBJ2-3 | TRBV9 | 14
ASSKGATGAQY | TRBJ2-5 | TRBV19 | 11
ARTELTDTQY | TRBJ2-3 | TRBV2 | 10
ASSGTVYNSPLH | TRBJ1-6 | TRBV9 | 12
ASSLTGINQYSNQPQH | TRBJ1-5 | TRBV5-8 | 16
ASTETGLSSGNTIY | TRBJ1-3 | TRBV2 | 14
ASSFAGGRSGANVLT | TRBJ2-6 | TRBV7-2 | 15
ASSRTGLEEKLF | TRBJ1-4 | TRBV5-4 | 12
ASSLVTGGAGELF | TRBJ2-2 | TRBV7-2 | 13
ASSRLSGSSNEKLF | TRBJ1-4 | TRBV4-3 | 14